This T cell receptor (beta chain) was identified in a study of T cell responses to AZD1222 COVID-19 vaccine. Concerning this clone itself: Its antigen is as yet unknown.

Study observations and caveats: CD4 TCRs covered the whole spike, strongest at regions 160-218 and 743-854.

The method was immunoSEQ multiplex PCR; TCRdb's version includes in-frame clones alone and lacks a portion of them. This table holds 130,000 or so clones, roughly nine tenths found once. Germline V gene sequence: CDR1 SGHRS, CDR2 YFSETQ. There are 11 residues in the CDR3. Trimming removed 5 bases from V and 10 bases from J, with 12 bases in between. The sample here was peripheral blood, taken 28 days after the second AZD1222 dose. V is TRBV5-1 and J is TRBJ1-1; D not resolved. The sequence was collected from an adult who received the AZD1222 COVID-19 vaccine. CDR3 region: CASRLERRAFF. The CDR3 DNA follows: TGCGCCAGCAGACTCGAGCGGAGAGCTTTCTTT.